The 11 T cell receptor beta chains given below trace back to one sample, sequenced in a study of T-cell reconstitution after alpha-beta-depleted transplantation in children. Preparing the TCRbeta library involved the use of unique molecular identifiers. TCRdb re-derived calls from the PCR reads in MiXCR, one entry per CDR3 protein. The sample has roughly 500,000 distinct CDR3 sequences; 8% to 11% are singletons. Specimen: PBMCs, collected before TCRalphabeta/CD19-depleted stem cell transplant. The source is a child under 10 years old with inherited bone marrow failure, due to receive a stem cell transplant.

This clonotype was counted many times. The genes are TRBV29-1 and TRBJ2-4; D remains unclear. This CDR3 region has 12 residues. V was cut by 6 bases and J by 5 bases, with 11 bases left in between. Germline CDR1 is SQVTM and CDR2 is ANQGSEA. CDR3 sequence reads: CSVATKENIQYF. The CDR3 DNA reads as TGCAGCGTCGCGACGAAGGAAAACATTCAGTACTTC.

This clonotype was detected many times. This sequence joins TRBV12-3 or TRBV12-4 and TRBJ1-5; possible D gene TRBD1, 6 bases. This CDR3 is built from 15 residues. Trimming took 3 bases from V and 4 from J, leaving 13 bases between them. CDR3 sequence (DNA): TGTGCCAGCAGTTTTGCTGGGGGGCCAAATCAGCCCCAGCATTTT. It codes for CASSFAGGPNQPQHF.

This clonotype was counted at least ten times. The chain has TRBV28 and TRBJ2-1, with D perhaps matching TRBD2 (6 bases). Germline CDR1 and CDR2: MDHEN and SYDVKM. The CDR3 has 15 amino acids. V shed 2 bases and J shed 3 bases, with 11 bases lying between them. The CDR3 here is CASSLRLVGYNEQFF. CDR3 DNA: TGTGCCAGCAGTTTAAGACTAGTCGGCTACAATGAGCAGTTCTTC.

The chain is built from TRBV10-2 and TRBJ2-1; 7 bases map to TRBD2. The CDR3 has 14 residues. In germline, CDR1 is WSHSY, CDR2 SAAADI. The J segment lost 7 bases and the V segment lost 0 bases, leaving 3 bases of the junction unmatched. The CDR3 region has the DNA TGCGCCAGCAGTGAGTCTGGGGGAGGGAATGAGCAGTTCTTC. Residues: CASSESGGGNEQFF.

This clonotype has at least ten counts. The chain recombines TRBV19 with TRBJ2-1, with TRBD1 matching over 7 bases. Unmatched junction bases numbered 4, after V lost 1 base and J lost 4 bases. The CDR3 contains 15 residues. Per germline, CDR1 LNHDA and CDR2 SQIVND (reference sequence). Here the CDR3 DNA reads TGTGCCAGTAGTATAGTATTACAGGGGTACAATGAGCAGTTCTTC. It codes for CASSIVLQGYNEQFF. Using reference TRBV19 and TRBJ2-1 for the parts outside the CDR3, the full variable domain is DGGITQSPKYLFRKEGQNVTLSCEQNLNHDAMYWYRQDPGQGLRLIYYSQIVNDFQKGDIAEGYSVSREKKESFPLTVTSAQKNPTAFYLCASSIVLQGYNEQFFGPGTRLTVL.

At least ten counts were recorded for this clonotype. The CDR3 loop reads CSAPSGSSYEQYF. The DNA of the CDR3 is TGCAGTGCTCCTAGCGGGAGCTCCTACGAGCAGTACTTC. The genes are TRBV20-1 and TRBJ2-7; 10 bases line up with TRBD2. The CDR3 totals 13 residues. Trimming cost V 5 bases and J 0 bases; bases outside gene matches: 1. Germline V gene lookup returns CDR1 DFQATT and CDR2 SNEGSKA (reference sequence).

This clonotype was seen repeatedly, ten times or more. The J gene is TRBJ2-7, the V gene TRBV5-1, with D possibly TRBD1 on 5 matching bases. This CDR3 has 14 amino acids. Per germline, CDR1 SGHRS and CDR2 YFSETQ. V lost 0 bases to trimming and J lost 5 bases, with 12 bases between them. The CDR3 DNA follows: TGCGCCAGCAGCTTGGCAGGGATCAGCAACGAGCAGTACTTC. Residues: CASSLAGISNEQYF.

The chain carries TRBV20-1 and TRBJ2-3; D gene uncertain. CDR1 is DFQATT and CDR2 is SNEGSKA in the germline V gene (reference sequence). There are 13 residues in the CDR3. Trimming left V 4 bases short and J 2 bases short, with 10 bases between. CDR3 residues: CSAIPRLTDTQYF. CDR3 sequence (DNA): TGCAGTGCTATACCCAGACTCACAGATACGCAGTATTTT.

This clonotype was found a few times. The rearrangement uses TRBV12-3 or TRBV12-4 and TRBJ2-1; 11 bases are a match to TRBD2. J gave up 8 bases and V 4 bases, and 10 bases lay outside the gene matches. CDR3 length: 16 amino acids. The CDR3 bases are TGTGCCAGCAGTTGGGAGCTAGCGGGAGGTTTGGATGAGCAGTTCTTC. Its translation is CASSWELAGGLDEQFF.

In this sample, this clonotype turned up many times. CDR3 nucleotides: TGTGCCAGCAGCTCCCGCACGAGGGGTCCCAACACCGGGGAGCTGTTTTTT. Amino acid sequence: CASSSRTRGPNTGELFF. J is TRBJ2-2 and V is TRBV7-9; the D call may be TRBD1 or TRBD2 (5 bases each). Trimming stripped 4 bases from V and 2 bases from J, with 17 bases between. CDR1 and CDR2 (germline): SEHNR, FQNEAQ (reference sequence). The CDR3 is made up of 17 amino acids.

This clonotype was detected many times. The V gene is TRBV6-2 or TRBV6-3, the J gene TRBJ2-6; D is undetermined. The CDR3 is made up of 15 amino acids. The ends were cut back, 2 bases at V and 0 bases at J, with 5 bases in the middle. In germline, CDR1 is MNHEY, CDR2 SVGEGT. CDR3 residues: CASSYGHSGANVLTF. In DNA form, the CDR3 reads TGTGCCAGCAGTTACGGGCACTCTGGGGCCAACGTCCTGACTTTC.